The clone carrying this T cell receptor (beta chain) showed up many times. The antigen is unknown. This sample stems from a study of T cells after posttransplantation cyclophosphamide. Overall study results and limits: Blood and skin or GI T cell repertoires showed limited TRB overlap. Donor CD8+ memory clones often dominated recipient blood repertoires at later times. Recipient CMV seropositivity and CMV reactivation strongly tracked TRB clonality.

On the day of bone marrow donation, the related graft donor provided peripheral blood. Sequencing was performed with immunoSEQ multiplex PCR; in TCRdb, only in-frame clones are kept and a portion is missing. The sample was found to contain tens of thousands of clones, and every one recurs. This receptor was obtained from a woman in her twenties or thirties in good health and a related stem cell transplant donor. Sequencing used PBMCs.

The CDR3 spells CASHRDRGWNEQYF. CDR3 bases: TGTGCCAGCCACCGGGACAGGGGGTGGAACGAGCAGTACTTC. The V call is TRBV2, the J call TRBJ2-7; the match to TRBD1 covers 11 bases. The CDR3 length is 14 residues. Per the germline V gene, CDR1 is SNHLY and CDR2 is FYNNEI. Germline trimming cut 8 bases from V and 5 bases from J; bases unmatched to any gene: 8.